This passage covers 26 T cell receptor beta chains from one sample sequenced in a study of lymphopenia after photon versus proton radiotherapy. The repertoire was sequenced with immunoSEQ multiplex PCR; TCRdb's copy has only in-frame clones and lacks some. The repertoire holds around 150,000 clones, with 70% to 90% as singletons. The sequences come from peripheral blood, collected from a patient treated with photon-based radiotherapy. These receptors all come from a man aged 50 to 59 with gastric cancer.

The V call is TRBV2, the J call TRBJ2-2, with a possible D match to TRBD1 (6 bases). The germline V and J ends were trimmed by 5 bases and 6 bases, with 13 bases remaining between them. Germline V gives CDR1 SNHLY, CDR2 FYNNEI. The CDR3 extends over 14 amino acids. This CDR3 reads CASSLQGAAGELFF. CDR3 DNA sequence: TGTGCCAGCAGTCTACAGGGTGCAGCCGGGGAGCTGTTTTTT.

This rearrangement joins TRBV7-9 to TRBJ2-5; D is perhaps TRBD1 or TRBD2 (5 bases each). The germline V gene has CDR1 SEHNR and CDR2 FQNEAQ (reference sequence). The CDR3 sequence is 14 residues long. Trimming shortened V by 7 bases and J by 9 bases, and 21 bases separated the two germline ends. The chain's CDR3 is CASTLLSGPEPQYF. The CDR3 nucleotides are TGTGCCAGCACCCTCTTATCGGGACCCGAACCCCAGTACTTC.

V and J are TRBV14 and TRBJ1-2; 7 bases align to TRBD1. Germline V gene lookup returns CDR1 SGHDN and CDR2 FVKESK. The J segment lost 7 bases and the V segment lost 1 base, leaving 6 bases of the junction unmatched. The CDR3 is 14 amino acids. The DNA for the CDR3 is TGTGCCAGCAGCCAAGGGGGACAGCCCAGTGGCTACACCTTC. Translation gives CASSQGGQPSGYTF.

V usage is TRBV20-1 and J usage is TRBJ1-1; the D is unclear. V was pared by 6 bases and J by 0 bases, with 5 bases between. CDR1 and CDR2 (germline): DFQATT, SNEGSKA (reference sequence). The CDR3 spans 11 residues. As DNA, the CDR3 is TGCAGTGCGCTTATGAACACTGAAGCTTTCTTT. It translates to CSALMNTEAFF.

The rearrangement uses TRBV2 and TRBJ2-7; TRBD1 matches at 7 bases. The germline CDR1 and CDR2 sequences are SNHLY and FYNNEI. V gave up 6 bases and J gave up 6 bases; unmatched junction bases: 11. The CDR3 is made up of 14 amino acids. The chain's CDR3 is CASSLTGNLREQYF. The CDR3 DNA follows: TGTGCCAGCAGCTTGACAGGGAACCTTCGCGAGCAGTACTTC. The full variable domain, rest sourced from reference TRBV2 and TRBJ2-7, is EPEVTQTPSHQVTQMGQEVILRCVPISNHLYFYWYRQILGQKVEFLVSFYNNEISEKSEIFDDQFSVERPDGSNFTLKIRSTKLEDSAMYFCASSLTGNLREQYFGPGTRLTVT.

This rearrangement joins TRBV6-5 to TRBJ1-2; no firm D call. The ends were cut back, 7 bases at V and 8 bases at J, with 17 bases in the middle. Germline V gene lookup returns CDR1 MNHEY and CDR2 SVGAGI. The CDR3 length is 13 residues. CDR3 in amino acids: CASTAGSNRGYTF. The CDR3 DNA reads TGTGCCAGCACCGCCGGGTCAAATCGGGGCTACACCTTC.

The rearrangement joins TRBV30 to TRBJ2-5, with 8 bases aligning to TRBD2. CDR1 and CDR2 (germline): GTSNPN, SVGIG (reference sequence). The junction had 8 bases not matched to a gene; V was cut back by 8 bases and J by 6 bases. The CDR3 consists of 12 residues. In nucleotides, the CDR3 is TGTGCCCAAGGGGAGCGGGGGCAGACCCAGTACTTC. Its translation: CAQGERGQTQYF.

The CDR3 loop is CASSLTGARVYGYTF. CDR3 DNA sequence: TGTGCCAGCAGCCTCACAGGGGCGCGGGTCTATGGCTACACCTTC. The rearrangement uses TRBV14 and TRBJ1-2; 7 nucleotides align to TRBD1. From germline, CDR1 is SGHDN and CDR2 FVKESK. The V segment lost 4 bases and the J segment 4 bases; nucleotides outside the gene matches: 9. This CDR3 has 15 residues.

The chain is built from TRBV2 and TRBJ1-4, with 11 bases aligning to TRBD1. The CDR3 loop spans 15 amino acids. Trimming removed 5 bases from V and 9 bases from J; junction bases left unmatched: 8. The germline V gene encodes CDR1 SNHLY and CDR2 FYNNEI. CDR3 loop: CASSPAGTGGQKLFF. CDR3 nucleotides: TGTGCCAGCAGTCCCGCCGGGACAGGGGGGCAAAAACTGTTTTTT.

The rearrangement joins TRBV5-4 to TRBJ2-5; D uncertain. The CDR3 loop spans 13 amino acids. Germline V gene data show CDR1 as SGHNT and CDR2 as YYREEE (reference sequence). V was cut by 1 base and J by 3 bases, with 7 bases left in between. CDR3 in DNA: TGTGCCAGCAGCTTGACGAACGAAGAGACCCAGTACTTC. Its protein product is CASSLTNEETQYF.

The V gene is TRBV4-1, the J gene TRBJ2-1; TRBD2 is a possible D gene (6 bases). Looked up from germline, CDR1 is MGHRA and CDR2 is YSYEKL. The CDR3 runs 17 residues. Trimming removed 0 bases from V and 1 base from J, with 13 bases in between. The CDR3 sequence is CASSQEGRGASYNEQFF. CDR3 in DNA: TGCGCCAGCAGCCAAGAAGGACGCGGGGCATCCTACAATGAGCAGTTCTTC.

V gene TRBV2 combines with J gene TRBJ2-1, with D tentatively TRBD1 (7 bases). Germline CDR1 reads SNHLY; CDR2 reads FYNNEI. The CDR3 length is 13 residues. Trimming removed 6 bases at V and 5 bases at J, with 11 bases between. The CDR3 DNA reads as TGTGCCAGCAGCGCGGGACAGAACAATGAGCAGTTCTTC. This gives the protein CASSAGQNNEQFF. Full variable domain (outside the CDR3, taken from reference TRBV2 and TRBJ2-1): EPEVTQTPSHQVTQMGQEVILRCVPISNHLYFYWYRQILGQKVEFLVSFYNNEISEKSEIFDDQFSVERPDGSNFTLKIRSTKLEDSAMYFCASSAGQNNEQFFGPGTRLTVL.

The V call is TRBV7-8, the J call TRBJ2-7, with D possibly being TRBD1 (5 bases). Germline V lookup: CDR1 SGHVS, CDR2 FQNEAQ. The CDR3 runs 12 residues. V was trimmed by 7 bases and J by 2 bases, leaving 9 bases between them. CDR3 region: CASTGLTYEQYF. CDR3 DNA sequence: TGTGCCAGCACAGGGCTGACCTACGAGCAGTACTTC.

V and J are TRBV5-4 and TRBJ2-1, with 8 bases matching TRBD2. Germline V gene sequence: CDR1 SGHNT, CDR2 YYREEE (reference sequence). The length of the CDR3 is 14 residues. V shed 3 bases, J shed 10 bases, and the junction held 9 bases outside the gene matches. Written as DNA, the CDR3 is TGTGCCAGCAGCTCACTAGCGGAGAGGCGGGAGCAGTTCTTC. It is translated as CASSSLAERREQFF.

J is TRBJ1-5 and V is TRBV28; no reliable D call. This CDR3 is 16 amino acids long. The V and J ends lost 3 bases and 1 base respectively, with 13 bases between them. The V gene's germline CDR1 is MDHEN and CDR2 SYDVKM. CDR3 sequence (DNA): TGTGCCAGCAGTTTCGTCGGAGGTGGAAGCAATCAGCCCCAGCATTTT. Residues: CASSFVGGGSNQPQHF.

This clone was found a few times. This chain joins TRBV6-6 and TRBJ2-7, with 8 bases identical to TRBD1. V lost 5 bases, J lost 6 bases, and 6 bases stayed unmatched. The CDR3 covers 13 residues. Germline V gene lookup returns CDR1 MNHNY and CDR2 SVGAGI (reference sequence). The CDR3 protein is CASSVGQGGEQYF. The CDR3, as DNA: TGTGCCAGCAGTGTAGGACAGGGAGGCGAGCAGTACTTC.

The chain links TRBV5-4 to TRBJ2-1; D gene uncertain. The CDR3 runs to 15 residues. V dropped 2 bases and J dropped 1 base, with 10 bases sitting between them. Per germline, CDR1 SGHNT and CDR2 YYREEE (reference sequence). Here the CDR3 reads CASSLDSGSYNEQFF. The CDR3 DNA reads as TGTGCCAGCAGCTTAGACTCGGGTTCCTACAATGAGCAGTTCTTC.

This clone was picked up one time. J is TRBJ2-3 and V is TRBV7-7; TRBD2 matches 9 bases. The CDR3 has 15 amino acids. The V gene end was trimmed by 2 bases and the J gene end by 0 bases; junction bases not matched to a gene: 0. Germline-derived CDR1 and CDR2 are SSHAT and FNYEAQ (reference sequence). CDR3: CASSLTSGSTDTQYF. In nucleotides, the CDR3 is TGTGCCAGCAGCTTAACTAGCGGGAGCACAGATACGCAGTATTTT. Looking up the rest from reference TRBV7-7 and TRBJ2-3 gives the full variable domain: GAGVSQSPRYKVTKRGQDVTLRCDPISSHATLYWYQQALGQGPEFLTYFNYEAQPDKSGLPSDRFSAERPEGSISTLTIQRTEQRDSAMYRCASSLTSGSTDTQYFGPGTRLTVL.

The rearrangement links TRBV25-1 to TRBJ2-3; a possible D gene is TRBD2 (5 bases). Germline V gene sequence: CDR1 MGHDK, CDR2 SYGVNS. There are 13 residues in the CDR3. The ends were cut back, 4 bases at V and 3 bases at J, with 8 bases in the middle. The CDR3 loop is CASSGPGTDTQYF. CDR3 nucleotide sequence: TGTGCCAGCAGTGGCCCGGGGACAGATACGCAGTATTTT.

V gene TRBV6-1 combines with J gene TRBJ1-2; TRBD1 matches at 8 bases. This CDR3 spans 13 amino acids. Germline V gene data show CDR1 as MNHNS and CDR2 as SASEGT. V shed 6 bases and J 6 bases; nucleotides not matched to a gene: 6. CDR3 in DNA: TGTGCCAGCAGCGTGGACAGGGTGAATGGCTACACCTTC. Protein: CASSVDRVNGYTF.

The chain recombines TRBV2 with TRBJ1-4; D is perhaps TRBD1 (5 bases). The germline V gene encodes CDR1 SNHLY and CDR2 FYNNEI. CDR3 length equals 14 residues. The V end was cut by 6 bases, the J end by 4 bases, with 12 bases between. The CDR3 sequence: CASSSSGGNEKLFF. CDR3 sequence (DNA): TGTGCCAGCAGCTCCAGCGGGGGTAATGAAAAACTGTTTTTT. Supplemented by reference TRBV2 and TRBJ1-4, the full variable domain reads EPEVTQTPSHQVTQMGQEVILRCVPISNHLYFYWYRQILGQKVEFLVSFYNNEISEKSEIFDDQFSVERPDGSNFTLKIRSTKLEDSAMYFCASSSSGGNEKLFFGSGTQLSVL.

This clone was counted a single time. The rearrangement uses TRBV27 and TRBJ2-7; 10 bases line up with TRBD2. The V and J ends lost 5 bases and 5 bases, in that order; junction bases with no gene match: 12. The CDR3 contains 16 residues. Germline V gene data show CDR1 as MNHEY and CDR2 as SMNVEV (reference sequence). The CDR3 nucleotides read TGTGCCAGCAGTCTCCTATTAGCGGGAGGTAGACACGAGCAGTACTTC. This gives the protein CASSLLLAGGRHEQYF.

CDR3 sequence: CASSWGLAGETQYF. The CDR3 DNA reads as TGTGCCAGCAGCTGGGGACTAGCAGGCGAGACCCAGTACTTC. The V gene is TRBV5-4, the J gene TRBJ2-5; 9 bases are shared with TRBD2. J was trimmed by 5 bases and V by 3 bases; bases with no gene match: 5. From germline, CDR1 is SGHNT and CDR2 YYREEE (reference sequence). The CDR3 length is 14 residues.

J is TRBJ1-2 and V is TRBV7-8; TRBD1 matches at 8 bases. The V and J ends lost 1 base and 0 bases, in that order; junction bases with no gene match: 13. The CDR3 extends over 19 amino acids. CDR1 is SGHVS and CDR2 is FQNEAQ in the germline V gene. The CDR3 loop is CASSLGYGDRIETNYGYTF. In DNA, the CDR3 is TGTGCCAGCAGCTTAGGATATGGGGACAGGATTGAAACTAACTATGGCTACACCTTC. The variable domain in full, with the rest retrieved from reference TRBV7-8 and TRBJ1-2, is GAGVSQSPRYKVAKRGQDVALRCDPISGHVSLFWYQQALGQGPEFLTYFQNEAQLDKSGLPSDRFFAERPEGSVSTLKIQRTQQEDSAVYLCASSLGYGDRIETNYGYTFGSGTRLTVV.

V usage is TRBV30 and J usage is TRBJ2-2, with TRBD2 identical over 8 bases. Germline V CDR1 and CDR2: GTSNPN, SVGIG (reference sequence). The CDR3 extends over 19 amino acids. With V trimmed by 0 bases and J by 7 bases, 19 bases remained unmatched. CDR3 region: CAWSVYTRAWAGGSGELFF. DNA of the CDR3: TGTGCCTGGAGTGTTTACACAAGGGCTTGGGCGGGAGGAAGCGGGGAGCTGTTTTTT.

V gene TRBV10-3 combines with J gene TRBJ2-1; D gene unclear. The germline CDR1 and CDR2 sequences are ENHRY and SYGVKD. With 6 bases removed from V and 0 bases from J, the gap between germline ends came to 9 bases. This CDR3 contains 14 residues. CDR3 sequence (DNA): TGTGCCATCAGCGATGGGGTCTCCTACAATGAGCAGTTCTTC. Amino acids: CAISDGVSYNEQFF.